These T cell receptor beta chains were read from a single sample in a study of T cell repertoires in aging, cancer and after chemotherapy. TCRdb recomputed calls from the multiplex PCR reads with MiXCR, one row per CDR3 protein. This sample has some 10,000 distinct CDR3 sequences, with over 35% found just once. Sequencing used blood. These TCRs come from a human donor in good health. Each CDR3 is given with its conserved first and last residue. Each record gives: V gene, J gene, clone size, D gene, CDR3 protein, CDR3 DNA. A D gene is named only where the DNA matches it firmly. Rows give clone size only sometimes, using once, few, many, or a class for an expanded clone.

v_gene: TRBV6-1; j_gene: TRBJ2-1; abundance: NA; d_gene: TRBD2; CDR3aa: CASSGPLAGPYNEQFF; CDR3nt: TGTGCCAGCAGTGGTCCACTAGCGGGGCCATACAATGAGCAGTTCTTC
v_gene: TRBV5-1; j_gene: TRBJ2-1; abundance: NA; d_gene: TRBD1; CDR3aa: CASRSSTGTGYNEQFF; CDR3nt: TGCGCCAGCAGGTCCTCCACCGGGACAGGATACAATGAGCAGTTCTTC
v_gene: TRBV19; j_gene: TRBJ2-1; abundance: medium-sized; d_gene: NA; CDR3aa: CASRGGSSYNEQFF; CDR3nt: TGTGCCAGTAGAGGCGGAAGCTCCTACAATGAGCAGTTCTTC
v_gene: TRBV29-1; j_gene: TRBJ1-2; abundance: medium-sized; d_gene: TRBD1; CDR3aa: CSVSLGQEQYGYTF; CDR3nt: TGCAGCGTCTCCCTAGGACAGGAACAGTATGGCTACACCTTC
v_gene: TRBV6-5; j_gene: TRBJ2-7; abundance: NA; d_gene: NA; CDR3aa: CASSRSGGEQYF; CDR3nt: TGTGCCAGCAGTCGCTCTGGGGGCGAGCAGTACTTC
v_gene: TRBV7-2; j_gene: TRBJ2-5; abundance: NA; d_gene: NA; CDR3aa: CASSLAGSGGETQYF; CDR3nt: TGTGCCAGCAGCTTAGCGGGGAGTGGGGGAGAGACCCAGTACTTC
v_gene: TRBV24-1; j_gene: TRBJ2-1; abundance: NA; d_gene: NA; CDR3aa: CATSDLKTVVDEQFF; CDR3nt: TGTGCCACCAGTGATTTGAAAACTGTAGTAGATGAGCAGTTCTTC
v_gene: TRBV30; j_gene: TRBJ1-3; abundance: NA; d_gene: NA; CDR3aa: CAWSRGFSGNTIYF; CDR3nt: TGTGCCTGGAGTAGGGGGTTCTCTGGAAACACCATATATTTT
v_gene: TRBV5-1; j_gene: TRBJ2-3; abundance: few; d_gene: NA; CDR3aa: CASTSEGGTQYF; CDR3nt: TGCGCCAGCACTAGCGAGGGGGGTACGCAGTATTTT
v_gene: TRBV12-3/TRBV12-4; j_gene: TRBJ1-1; abundance: NA; d_gene: TRBD1; CDR3aa: CASSSGTAGTEAFF; CDR3nt: TGTGCCAGCAGTTCCGGGACAGCCGGCACTGAAGCTTTCTTT
v_gene: TRBV5-6; j_gene: TRBJ2-1; abundance: NA; d_gene: TRBD2; CDR3aa: CASSPLAGLHNEQFF; CDR3nt: TGTGCCAGCAGCCCACTAGCGGGGCTACACAATGAGCAGTTCTTC
v_gene: TRBV7-2; j_gene: TRBJ2-1; abundance: NA; d_gene: TRBD2; CDR3aa: CASSPQTSGRAGEQFF; CDR3nt: TGTGCCAGCAGCCCGCAGACTAGCGGGAGGGCCGGGGAGCAGTTCTTC
v_gene: TRBV6-2/TRBV6-3; j_gene: TRBJ2-2; abundance: NA; d_gene: NA; CDR3aa: CASSRTNTGELFF; CDR3nt: TGTGCCAGCAGCCGGACGAACACCGGGGAGCTGTTTTTT
v_gene: TRBV6-4; j_gene: TRBJ2-2; abundance: NA; d_gene: TRBD2; CDR3aa: CASRLAGDTGELFF; CDR3nt: TGTGCCAGCAGACTAGCGGGAGACACCGGGGAGCTGTTTTTT
v_gene: TRBV18; j_gene: TRBJ2-3; abundance: NA; d_gene: NA; CDR3aa: CASSPSGPDTQYF; CDR3nt: TGTGCCAGCTCACCATCAGGGCCCGATACGCAGTATTTT
v_gene: TRBV5-4; j_gene: TRBJ1-6; abundance: NA; d_gene: NA; CDR3aa: CASSLDPNSPLHF; CDR3nt: TGTGCCAGCAGCTTGGACCCGAATTCACCCCTCCACTTT
v_gene: TRBV6-4; j_gene: TRBJ1-2; abundance: NA; d_gene: TRBD1; CDR3aa: CASSDKQGIGGYTF; CDR3nt: TGTGCCAGCAGTGACAAACAGGGGATAGGTGGCTACACCTTC
v_gene: TRBV6-5; j_gene: TRBJ2-1; abundance: few; d_gene: NA; CDR3aa: CASSPTENNEQFF; CDR3nt: TGTGCCAGCAGTCCCACAGAAAATAATGAGCAGTTCTTC
v_gene: TRBV11-2; j_gene: TRBJ1-4; abundance: NA; d_gene: TRBD1; CDR3aa: CASNGDGQGNEKLFF; CDR3nt: TGTGCCAGCAACGGGGACGGACAGGGTAATGAAAAACTGTTTTTT
v_gene: TRBV13; j_gene: TRBJ2-7; abundance: NA; d_gene: NA; CDR3aa: CASSGRESYEQYF; CDR3nt: TGTGCCAGCAGCGGCCGGGAGTCCTACGAGCAGTACTTC
v_gene: TRBV19; j_gene: TRBJ2-3; abundance: medium-sized; d_gene: TRBD2; CDR3aa: CASSPMVSGRSTDTQYF; CDR3nt: TGTGCCAGTAGTCCAATGGTTAGCGGGAGAAGCACAGATACGCAGTATTTT
v_gene: TRBV28; j_gene: TRBJ2-7; abundance: NA; d_gene: TRBD2; CDR3aa: CASSSGTSGSYEQYF; CDR3nt: TGTGCCAGCAGTTCCGGGACTAGCGGGAGTTACGAGCAGTACTTC
v_gene: TRBV5-6; j_gene: TRBJ2-1; abundance: few; d_gene: NA; CDR3aa: CASSSETGRIYNEQFF; CDR3nt: TGTGCCAGCAGCTCCGAAACAGGACGGATCTACAATGAGCAGTTCTTC
v_gene: TRBV29-1; j_gene: TRBJ1-1; abundance: NA; d_gene: NA; CDR3aa: CSVEDYGGRPFF; CDR3nt: TGCAGCGTTGAAGATTACGGGGGGAGGCCTTTCTTT
v_gene: TRBV6-5; j_gene: TRBJ2-3; abundance: once; d_gene: NA; CDR3aa: CASSWNRDTDTQYF; CDR3nt: TGTGCCAGCAGTTGGAACAGAGACACAGATACGCAGTATTTT
v_gene: TRBV29-1; j_gene: TRBJ2-2; abundance: once; d_gene: TRBD2; CDR3aa: CSVEGLSSGITGELFF; CDR3nt: TGCAGCGTCGAGGGGCTCTCTAGCGGGATTACCGGGGAGCTGTTTTTT
v_gene: TRBV5-1; j_gene: TRBJ2-3; abundance: few; d_gene: NA; CDR3aa: CASSLARGDTDTQYF; CDR3nt: TGCGCCAGCAGCTTGGCGCGCGGTGACACAGATACGCAGTATTTT
v_gene: TRBV5-6; j_gene: TRBJ1-1; abundance: once; d_gene: TRBD1; CDR3aa: CASSLARGATTEAFF; CDR3nt: TGTGCCAGCAGCTTGGCCAGGGGGGCCACCACTGAAGCTTTCTTT
v_gene: TRBV10-3; j_gene: TRBJ2-3; abundance: few; d_gene: TRBD2; CDR3aa: CAISGQGRTSGSTDTQYF; CDR3nt: TGTGCCATTTCTGGACAGGGTAGGACTAGCGGGAGCACAGATACGCAGTATTTT
v_gene: TRBV19; j_gene: TRBJ2-5; abundance: medium-sized; d_gene: NA; CDR3aa: CASSIEGTPGQTQYF; CDR3nt: TGTGCCAGTAGTATCGAAGGGACTCCGGGTCAGACCCAGTACTTC
v_gene: TRBV6-5; j_gene: TRBJ2-2; abundance: NA; d_gene: TRBD2; CDR3aa: CASSYSTSGSTGELFF; CDR3nt: TGTGCCAGCAGTTACTCGACTAGCGGGAGCACCGGGGAGCTGTTTTTT
v_gene: TRBV27; j_gene: TRBJ2-5; abundance: NA; d_gene: TRBD1; CDR3aa: CASSFTGQGLETQYF; CDR3nt: TGTGCCAGCAGCTTCACGGGACAGGGGCTTGAGACCCAGTACTTC
v_gene: TRBV19; j_gene: TRBJ2-2; abundance: medium-sized; d_gene: NA; CDR3aa: CASRWAANTGELFF; CDR3nt: TGTGCCAGTAGGTGGGCAGCGAACACCGGGGAGCTGTTTTTT
v_gene: TRBV6-5; j_gene: TRBJ1-4; abundance: NA; d_gene: NA; CDR3aa: CASSSQGYGEKLFF; CDR3nt: TGTGCCAGCAGCTCCCAGGGGTATGGGGAAAAACTGTTTTTT
v_gene: TRBV19; j_gene: TRBJ2-5; abundance: medium-sized; d_gene: TRBD2; CDR3aa: CASSTTSGRAQTQYF; CDR3nt: TGTGCCAGTAGTACGACTAGCGGGAGGGCCCAGACCCAGTACTTC
v_gene: TRBV5-1; j_gene: TRBJ2-1; abundance: NA; d_gene: NA; CDR3aa: CASSFDSTYNEQFF; CDR3nt: TGCGCCAGCAGCTTTGACTCCACCTACAATGAGCAGTTCTTC
v_gene: TRBV19; j_gene: TRBJ2-7; abundance: once; d_gene: NA; CDR3aa: CVSARDETYEQYF; CDR3nt: TGTGTCAGTGCCCGGGACGAAACCTACGAGCAGTACTTC
v_gene: TRBV12-3/TRBV12-4; j_gene: TRBJ1-1; abundance: NA; d_gene: NA; CDR3aa: CASSLDTAFF; CDR3nt: TGTGCCAGCAGTTTAGACACTGCTTTCTTT
v_gene: TRBV6-6; j_gene: TRBJ1-1; abundance: NA; d_gene: NA; CDR3aa: CASSYSKGLGTEAFF; CDR3nt: TGTGCCAGCAGTTACTCGAAGGGGCTGGGTACTGAAGCTTTCTTT
v_gene: TRBV5-6; j_gene: TRBJ1-1; abundance: NA; d_gene: NA; CDR3aa: CASSLVQRNTEAFF; CDR3nt: TGTGCCAGCAGCTTGGTTCAGAGGAACACTGAAGCTTTCTTT
v_gene: TRBV12-3/TRBV12-4; j_gene: TRBJ2-1; abundance: NA; d_gene: NA; CDR3aa: CASKGRNEQFF; CDR3nt: TGTGCCAGCAAGGGTCGCAATGAGCAGTTCTTC
v_gene: TRBV20-1; j_gene: TRBJ2-5; abundance: NA; d_gene: NA; CDR3aa: CSGRAGEETQYF; CDR3nt: TGCAGTGGGAGAGCAGGGGAAGAGACCCAGTACTTC
v_gene: TRBV27; j_gene: TRBJ2-7; abundance: NA; d_gene: NA; CDR3aa: CASSFLGRAPYEQYF; CDR3nt: TGTGCCAGCAGTTTTTTAGGCAGGGCTCCCTACGAGCAGTACTTC
v_gene: TRBV6-2/TRBV6-3; j_gene: TRBJ2-5; abundance: NA; d_gene: NA; CDR3aa: CASSYRFYQETQYF; CDR3nt: TGTGCCAGCAGTTACAGATTCTACCAAGAGACCCAGTACTTC
v_gene: TRBV29-1; j_gene: TRBJ2-4; abundance: medium-sized; d_gene: TRBD2; CDR3aa: CSVGRYGAGGLIDIQYF; CDR3nt: TGCAGCGTTGGCCGGTACGGAGCGGGAGGGCTTATAGACATTCAGTACTTC
v_gene: TRBV27; j_gene: TRBJ2-1; abundance: NA; d_gene: NA; CDR3aa: CASSSRITDQSIREQFF; CDR3nt: TGTGCCAGCAGTTCCCGCATAACGGACCAATCCATTCGTGAGCAGTTCTTC
v_gene: TRBV5-5; j_gene: TRBJ2-7; abundance: NA; d_gene: NA; CDR3aa: CASSLSLTSSYEQYF; CDR3nt: TGTGCCAGCAGCTTAAGTCTCACGAGCTCCTACGAGCAGTACTTC
v_gene: TRBV12-3/TRBV12-4; j_gene: TRBJ1-5; abundance: few; d_gene: NA; CDR3aa: CASSLRDGNQPQHF; CDR3nt: TGTGCCAGCAGTCTAAGAGACGGGAATCAGCCCCAGCATTTT
v_gene: TRBV6-1; j_gene: TRBJ2-5; abundance: NA; d_gene: NA; CDR3aa: CASTPNGGPWGQETQYF; CDR3nt: TGTGCCAGCACTCCCAATGGCGGGCCCTGGGGCCAAGAGACCCAGTACTTC
v_gene: TRBV7-9; j_gene: TRBJ1-2; abundance: NA; d_gene: NA; CDR3aa: CASSLGGMNYGYTF; CDR3nt: TGTGCCAGCAGCTTAGGGGGTATGAACTATGGCTACACCTTC